The 23 T cell receptor beta chains reported below all come from one sample, sequenced in a study of blood T cell repertoires in COVID-19. Produced via immunoSEQ multiplex PCR; TCRdb's table is partial and in-frame only. The profile shows 150,000 to 200,000 clones, roughly 80% of them singletons. Sequencing used peripheral blood. The origin of the receptors is a man aged 50 or older who had recovered from COVID-19.

This sequence joins TRBV6-1 and TRBJ2-3, with 8 bases lining up with TRBD2. The CDR3 loop spans 16 amino acids. V dropped 2 bases and J dropped 2; count of bases not matched to a gene: 6. From germline, CDR1 is MNHNS and CDR2 SASEGT. CDR3 DNA: TGTGCCAGCAGTGAAACCAGCGGGGGATCCACAGATACGCAGTATTTT. Residues: CASSETSGGSTDTQYF.

This clone was counted between two and nine times. This rearrangement joins TRBV6-2 or TRBV6-3 to TRBJ2-2; tentatively, D is TRBD2 (6 bases). V gave up 2 bases and J gave up 1 base, with 8 bases separating them. Germline lookup yields CDR1 MNHEY and CDR2 SVGEGT. The CDR3 length is 15 residues. CDR3 DNA: TGTGCCAGCAGTTACGGCGGGGTGAACACCGGGGAGCTGTTTTTT. This translates into CASSYGGVNTGELFF.

This clone was seen once. The V and J genes are TRBV28 and TRBJ2-1; TRBD1 agrees at 8 bases. Losses at the gene ends were 5 bases for V and 8 bases for J; bases not matched to a gene: 5. The CDR3 is 13 residues long. Germline CDR1 reads MDHEN; CDR2 reads SYDVKM. The CDR3 protein is CASSQGARDEQFF. The CDR3, as DNA: TGTGCCAGCAGTCAGGGGGCGCGCGATGAGCAGTTCTTC. The complete variable domain, with remaining parts taken from reference TRBV28 and TRBJ2-1, reads DVKVTQSSRYLVKRTGEKVFLECVQDMDHENMFWYRQDPGLGLRLIYFSYDVKMKEKGDIPEGYSVSREKKERFSLILESASTNQTSMYLCASSQGARDEQFFGPGTRLTVL.

CDR3 amino acids: CASSPRLGNTDTQYF. The DNA of the CDR3 is TGCGCCAGCAGTCCTAGGCTGGGTAACACAGATACGCAGTATTTT. The chain joins TRBV10-2 to TRBJ2-3; unclear D gene. Germline-derived CDR1 and CDR2 are WSHSY and SAAADI. The CDR3 extends over 15 amino acids. V dropped 5 bases and J dropped 2 bases, with 14 bases sitting between them.

This chain links TRBV19 with TRBJ2-5; a possible D gene is TRBD2 (5 bases). The CDR3 has 13 amino acids. CDR1 LNHDA and CDR2 SQIVND come from the germline V gene (reference sequence). The V gene lost 10 bases and the J gene lost 3 bases, with 15 bases spanning the gap. The CDR3 coding sequence is TGTGCCACGTCTACCGGGATAGAAGAGACCCAGTACTTC. It codes for CATSTGIEETQYF.

The chain uses TRBV7-3 and TRBJ1-1; D gene uncertain. This CDR3 is 15 amino acids long. Germline CDR1 reads SGHTA; CDR2 reads FQGTGA. Trimming removed 2 bases from V and 3 bases from J, with 13 bases in between. The CDR3 here is CASSLRGGVDTEAFF. The CDR3 bases are TGTGCCAGCAGCTTACGGGGAGGAGTGGACACTGAAGCTTTCTTT.

The DNA of the CDR3 is TGTGCCTGGAGTGTACGGGACAGGGGGCTCTATGGCTACACCTTC. This sequence encodes CAWSVRDRGLYGYTF. The chain carries TRBV30 and TRBJ1-2, with TRBD1 matching 12 bases. The V segment lost 0 bases and the J segment 4 bases; nucleotides outside the gene matches: 3. The CDR3 is 15 amino acids. Germline CDR1 GTSNPN, CDR2 SVGIG (reference sequence).

This clone was observed a single time. This chain links TRBV5-1 with TRBJ2-3; possible D gene TRBD2, 5 bases. The CDR3 runs to 15 residues. Germline V gene lookup returns CDR1 SGHRS and CDR2 YFSETQ. Trimming cost V 2 bases and J 0 bases, with 10 bases left between them. CDR3 sequence reads: CASSFLGESTDTQYF. CDR3 DNA: TGCGCCAGCAGCTTTCTCGGGGAAAGCACAGATACGCAGTATTTT.

V usage is TRBV24-1 and J usage is TRBJ2-1; 13 positions agree with TRBD2. CDR1 is KGHDR, CDR2 SFDVKD, per germline. The CDR3 loop spans 17 amino acids. With 4 bases clipped from V and 4 bases from J, the junction kept 6 bases outside the gene matches. The DNA for the CDR3 is TGTGCCACCAGTGACCACGGGACTAGCGGGAAATACAATGAGCAGTTCTTC. Translating gives CATSDHGTSGKYNEQFF.

The genes are TRBV20-1 and TRBJ1-1, with TRBD1 identical over 8 bases. Germline V gene sequence: CDR1 DFQATT, CDR2 SNEGSKA (reference sequence). With 5 bases clipped from V and 4 bases from J, the junction kept 0 bases outside the gene matches. The CDR3 has 11 residues. CDR3 amino acids: CSAGTGTEAFF. The CDR3 DNA reads TGCAGTGCTGGGACAGGCACTGAAGCTTTCTTT.

V and J are TRBV28 and TRBJ1-1; TRBD1 might be the D (5 bases). V was cut by 11 bases and J by 0 bases, with 13 bases left in between. The CDR3 consists of 13 residues. Germline CDR1 is MDHEN and CDR2 is SYDVKM. DNA of the CDR3: TGTGCCGCGGAGGGGAATATGAACACTGAAGCTTTCTTT. Amino acids: CAAEGNMNTEAFF. Based on the CDR3 plus reference TRBV28 and TRBJ1-1, the full variable domain is DVKVTQSSRYLVKRTGEKVFLECVQDMDHENMFWYRQDPGLGLRLIYFSYDVKMKEKGDIPEGYSVSREKKERFSLILESASTNQTSMYLCAAEGNMNTEAFFGQGTRLTVV.

The chain recombines TRBV28 with TRBJ1-2, with D perhaps TRBD1 (5 bases). V lost 7 bases and J 8 bases, leaving 14 bases between the germline ends. Germline CDR1 and CDR2: MDHEN and SYDVKM. The CDR3 consists of 12 residues. CDR3 in DNA: TGTGCCAGCACACGACAGCTGGGGGGCTACACCTTC. Amino acids: CASTRQLGGYTF.

This clone has just one count. The chain couples TRBV4-2 to TRBJ1-2, with D possibly matching TRBD1 (5 bases). This CDR3 spans 16 amino acids. The germline CDR1 and CDR2 sequences are LGHNA and YNFKEQ. Deletions cut 0 bases from V and 7 bases from J, with 18 bases between. CDR3 sequence: CASSQDRGRVLSGYTF. The CDR3 DNA is TGTGCCAGCAGCCAAGATCGCGGCAGGGTATTGAGTGGCTACACCTTC.

This sequence joins TRBV28 and TRBJ1-5; a weak D match, TRBD1 (6 bases). Germline assignment: CDR1 MDHEN and CDR2 SYDVKM. V gave up 5 bases and J gave up 1 base, with 15 bases separating them. This CDR3 is built from 16 residues. CDR3 sequence (DNA): TGTGCCAGCAGTCGGACAGTTTGGAAAAGCAATCAGCCCCAGCATTTT. Encoded protein: CASSRTVWKSNQPQHF.

The gene calls are TRBV5-1 and TRBJ2-7, with a tentative D call TRBD1 (6 bases). Germline lookup yields CDR1 SGHRS and CDR2 YFSETQ. The length of the CDR3 is 16 residues. V gave up 1 base and J gave up 2 bases, with 16 bases separating them. The DNA of the CDR3 is TGCGCCAGCAGCTTGTCAGGGACACAAAAAGCCTACGAGCAGTACTTC. It translates to CASSLSGTQKAYEQYF.

The rearrangement uses TRBV11-3 and TRBJ2-1; weak D call: TRBD2 (6 bases). With 0 bases removed from V and 9 bases from J, the gap between germline ends came to 6 bases. The CDR3 covers 12 residues. Germline CDR1 and CDR2: SGHNT and YENEEA. The CDR3: CASSLEGGEQFF. The DNA for the CDR3 is TGTGCCAGCAGCTTAGAGGGGGGTGAGCAGTTCTTC.

This clone was detected only a few times. V usage is TRBV23-1 and J usage is TRBJ1-2; 7 positions match TRBD1. TRBV23-1 is an ORF, and what it does is uncertain. CDR3 length: 18 residues. Trimming cost V 6 bases and J 4 bases; bases outside gene matches: 20. In DNA form, the CDR3 reads TGCGCCAGCAGCCCCCGGTTTATTTCGGGCAGGGGGGTCTATGGCTACACCTTC. It is translated as CASSPRFISGRGVYGYTF.

The J gene is TRBJ2-2, the V gene TRBV28; 11 nucleotides line up with TRBD1. Unmatched junction bases numbered 13, after V lost 6 bases and J lost 7 bases. The CDR3 runs 17 residues. Looked up from germline, CDR1 is MDHEN and CDR2 is SYDVKM. As DNA, the CDR3 is TGTGCCAGCAGGCAAACCGGGACAGGGGGTCAGCACGGGGAGCTGTTTTTT. Residues: CASRQTGTGGQHGELFF.

This clone was seen just once. The chain recombines TRBV21-1 with TRBJ2-2; no DNA check was done on the table's D call, TRBD1. TRBV21-1 is a listed pseudogene. The CDR3 covers 16 residues. The DNA for the CDR3 is TGTGCCAGCAGCAAAGTGGTAGGGGTTCTCACCGGGGAGCTGTTTTTT. This codes for CASSKVVGVLTGELFF.

The chain recombines TRBV7-3 with TRBJ2-1, with TRBD2 identical over 13 bases. Germline CDR1 reads SGHTA; CDR2 reads FQGTGA. The CDR3 spans 17 residues. Trimming at V came to 4 bases and at J to 15 bases, leaving 18 bases not matched to a gene. The CDR3 loop reads CASSSPLEGLAGEGAFF. The CDR3 DNA reads TGTGCCAGCAGCTCTCCCCTGGAAGGACTAGCGGGGGAGGGTGCGTTCTTC.

This clone has a single count. The V gene is TRBV5-1, the J gene TRBJ2-1; D is possibly TRBD2 (5 bases). CDR3 size: 14 residues. The germline gives CDR1 SGHRS, CDR2 YFSETQ. Trimming removed 5 bases from V and 2 bases from J, with 11 bases in between. DNA for the CDR3: TGCGCCAGCAGTCCGGACTTAGCCTACAATGAGCAGTTCTTC. Translated, it gives CASSPDLAYNEQFF.

The V and J genes are TRBV19 and TRBJ1-4, with D possibly matching TRBD1 (5 bases). Germline-derived CDR1 and CDR2 are LNHDA and SQIVND (reference sequence). This CDR3 has 17 residues. Between the trimmed V and J ends, which lost 2 bases and 8 bases, there was a span of 21 bases. CDR3 nucleotide sequence: TGTGCCAGTAGTATAACCGCGGCCCGTACAGGTTACGAAAAACTGTTTTTT. Amino acids: CASSITAARTGYEKLFF.

The rearrangement links TRBV5-4 to TRBJ2-7, with D perhaps TRBD1 (5 bases). Germline CDR1 and CDR2: SGHNT and YYREEE (reference sequence). Trimming cost V 2 bases and J 3 bases, with 15 bases left between them. The CDR3 extends over 15 amino acids. This chain's CDR3 is CASSFPLGRNYEQYF. CDR3 sequence (DNA): TGTGCCAGCAGCTTCCCCCTGGGGCGGAACTACGAGCAGTACTTC.